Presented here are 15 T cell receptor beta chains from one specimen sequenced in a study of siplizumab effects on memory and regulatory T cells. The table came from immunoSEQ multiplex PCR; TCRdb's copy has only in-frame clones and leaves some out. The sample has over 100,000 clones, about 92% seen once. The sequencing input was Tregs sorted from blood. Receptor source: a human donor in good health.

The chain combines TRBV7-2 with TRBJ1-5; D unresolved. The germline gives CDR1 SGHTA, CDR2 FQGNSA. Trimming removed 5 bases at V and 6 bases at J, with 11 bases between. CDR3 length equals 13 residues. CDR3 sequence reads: CASSIDGIQPQHF. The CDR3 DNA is TGTGCCAGCAGCATAGACGGGATTCAGCCCCAGCATTTT.

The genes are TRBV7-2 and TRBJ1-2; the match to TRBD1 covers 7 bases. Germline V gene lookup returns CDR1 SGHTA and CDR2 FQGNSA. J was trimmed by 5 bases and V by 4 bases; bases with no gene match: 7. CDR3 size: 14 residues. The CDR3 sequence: CASSWARGEYGYTF. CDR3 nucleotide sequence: TGTGCCAGCAGCTGGGCCAGGGGGGAATATGGCTACACCTTC.

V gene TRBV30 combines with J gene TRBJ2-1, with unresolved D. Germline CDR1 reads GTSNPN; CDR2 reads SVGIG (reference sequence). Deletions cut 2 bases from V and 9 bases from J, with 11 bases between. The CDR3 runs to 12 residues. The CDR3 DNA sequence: TGTGCCTGGAGTTGGACGCTTCTTGAGCAGTTCTTC. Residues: CAWSWTLLEQFF.

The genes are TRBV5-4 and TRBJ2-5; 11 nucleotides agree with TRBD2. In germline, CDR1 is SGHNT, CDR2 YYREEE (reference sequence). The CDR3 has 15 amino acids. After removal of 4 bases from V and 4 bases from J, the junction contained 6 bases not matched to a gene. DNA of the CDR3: TGTGCCAGCAGCGCCGACCTAGCGGGGGGAGAGACCCAGTACTTC. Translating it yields CASSADLAGGETQYF. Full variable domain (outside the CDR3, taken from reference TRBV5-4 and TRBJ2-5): ETGVTQSPTHLIKTRGQQVTLRCSSQSGHNTVSWYQQALGQGPQFIFQYYREEENGRGNFPPRFSGLQFPNYSSELNVNALELDDSALYLCASSADLAGGETQYFGPGTRLLVL.

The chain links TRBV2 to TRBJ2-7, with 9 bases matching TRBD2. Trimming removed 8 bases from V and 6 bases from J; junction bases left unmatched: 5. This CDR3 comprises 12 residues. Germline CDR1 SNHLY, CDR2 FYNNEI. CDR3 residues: CASCGRAGEQYF. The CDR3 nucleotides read TGTGCCAGCTGCGGGAGGGCCGGCGAGCAGTACTTC.

DNA for the CDR3: TGTGCCAGCAGCGCGGGGGGGACACCATTACCAGACACCTTC. Protein product: CASSAGGTPLPDTF. The chain employs TRBV7-9 and TRBJ1-2; weak D call: TRBD1 (6 bases). The CDR3 has 14 residues. Germline V gene lookup returns CDR1 SEHNR and CDR2 FQNEAQ (reference sequence). The V and J ends lost 5 bases and 12 bases respectively, with 22 bases between them. Full variable domain (outside the CDR3, taken from reference TRBV7-9 and TRBJ1-2): DTGVSQNPRHKITKRGQNVTFRCDPISEHNRLYWYRQTLGQGPEFLTYFQNEAQLEKSRLLSDRFSAERPKGSFSTLEIQRTEQGDSAMYLCASSAGGTPLPDTFGSGTRLTVV.

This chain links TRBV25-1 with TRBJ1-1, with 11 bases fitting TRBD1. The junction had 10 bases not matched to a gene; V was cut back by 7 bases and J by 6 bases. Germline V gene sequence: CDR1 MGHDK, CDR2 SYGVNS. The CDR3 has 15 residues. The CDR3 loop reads CASMFGTGGLAEAFF. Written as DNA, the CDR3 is TGTGCCAGCATGTTTGGGACAGGGGGTTTGGCTGAAGCTTTCTTT.

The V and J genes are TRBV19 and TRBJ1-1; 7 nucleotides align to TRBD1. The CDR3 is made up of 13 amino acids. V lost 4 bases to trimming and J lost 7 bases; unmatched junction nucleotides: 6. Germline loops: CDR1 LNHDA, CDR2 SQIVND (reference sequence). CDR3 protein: CASSTQGVNEAFF. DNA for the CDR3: TGTGCCAGTAGTACCCAGGGGGTAAATGAAGCTTTCTTT.

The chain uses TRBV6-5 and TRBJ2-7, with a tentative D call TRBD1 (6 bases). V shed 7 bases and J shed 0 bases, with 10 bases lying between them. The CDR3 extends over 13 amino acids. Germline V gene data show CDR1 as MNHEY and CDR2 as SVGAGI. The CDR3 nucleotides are TGTGCCAGCAATGGGGGCTACTCCTACGAGCAGTACTTC. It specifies CASNGGYSYEQYF.

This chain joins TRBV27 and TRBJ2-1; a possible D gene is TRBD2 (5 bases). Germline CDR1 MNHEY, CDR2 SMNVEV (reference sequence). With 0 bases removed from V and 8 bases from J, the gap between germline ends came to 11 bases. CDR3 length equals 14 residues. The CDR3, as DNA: TGTGCCAGCAGTTTATCCCGGACTGTTCATGAGCAGTTCTTC. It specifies CASSLSRTVHEQFF.

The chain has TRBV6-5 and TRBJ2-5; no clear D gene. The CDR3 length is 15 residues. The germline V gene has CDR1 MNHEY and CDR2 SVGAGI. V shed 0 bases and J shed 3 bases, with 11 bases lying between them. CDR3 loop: CASSYSIYGEETQYF. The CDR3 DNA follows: TGTGCCAGCAGTTACTCGATTTACGGTGAAGAGACCCAGTACTTC.

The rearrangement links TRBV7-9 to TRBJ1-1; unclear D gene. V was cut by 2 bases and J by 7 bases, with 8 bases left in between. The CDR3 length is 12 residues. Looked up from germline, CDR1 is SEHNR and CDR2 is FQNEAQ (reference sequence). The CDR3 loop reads CASSLMGVEAFF. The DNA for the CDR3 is TGTGCCAGCAGCTTAATGGGTGTTGAAGCTTTCTTT.

The CDR3 loop reads CASSAGSGGGYGYTF. CDR3 DNA: TGCGCCAGCAGCGCCGGTTCAGGGGGCGGCTATGGCTACACCTTC. The chain employs TRBV5-1 and TRBJ1-2; 8 bases fit TRBD1. J lost 4 bases, V lost 4 bases, and 9 bases had no gene match. Germline CDR1 reads SGHRS; CDR2 reads YFSETQ. CDR3 length: 15 amino acids.

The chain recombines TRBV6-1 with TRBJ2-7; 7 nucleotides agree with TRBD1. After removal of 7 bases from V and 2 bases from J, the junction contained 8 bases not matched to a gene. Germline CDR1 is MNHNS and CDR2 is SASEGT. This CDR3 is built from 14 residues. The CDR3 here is CASITGQITYEQYF. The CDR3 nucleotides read TGTGCCAGCATCACGGGACAGATTACCTACGAGCAGTACTTC.

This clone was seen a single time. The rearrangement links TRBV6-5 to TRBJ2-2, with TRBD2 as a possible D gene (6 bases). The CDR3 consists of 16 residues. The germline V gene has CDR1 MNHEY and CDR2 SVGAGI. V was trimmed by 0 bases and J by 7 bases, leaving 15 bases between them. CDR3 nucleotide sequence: TGTGCCAGCAGTTACTCGTACAGGAGGGTAGTCGGGGAGCTGTTTTTT. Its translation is CASSYSYRRVVGELFF.